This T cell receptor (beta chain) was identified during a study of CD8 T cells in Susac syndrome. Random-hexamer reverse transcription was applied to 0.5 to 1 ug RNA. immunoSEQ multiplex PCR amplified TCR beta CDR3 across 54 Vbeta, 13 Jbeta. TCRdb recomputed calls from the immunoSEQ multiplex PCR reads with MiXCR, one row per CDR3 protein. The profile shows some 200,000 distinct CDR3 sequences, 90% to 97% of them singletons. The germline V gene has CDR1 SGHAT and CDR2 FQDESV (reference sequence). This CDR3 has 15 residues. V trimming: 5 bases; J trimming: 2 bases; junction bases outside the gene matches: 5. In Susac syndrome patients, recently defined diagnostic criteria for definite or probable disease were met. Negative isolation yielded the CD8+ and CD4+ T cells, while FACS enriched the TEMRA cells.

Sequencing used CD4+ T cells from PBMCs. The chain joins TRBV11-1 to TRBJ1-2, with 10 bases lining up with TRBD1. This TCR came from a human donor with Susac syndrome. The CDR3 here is CASSTPGQGNYGYTF. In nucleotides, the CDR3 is TGTGCCAGCAGCACTCCGGGACAGGGGAACTATGGCTACACCTTC.